A single sample is the source of the 25 T cell receptor beta chains below, sequenced in a study of blood T cell repertoires in COVID-19. Libraries were prepared by immunoSEQ multiplex PCR; TCRdb keeps only in-frame clonotypes and omits some of them. Of roughly 150,000 clones in the sample, 84% were seen once. Specimen: peripheral blood. Every receptor here comes from a woman older than 75 with acute or convalescent COVID-19.

V gene TRBV19 combines with J gene TRBJ2-6; D is ambiguous. The germline V and J ends were trimmed by 9 bases and 1 base, with 10 bases remaining between them. Germline-derived CDR1 and CDR2 are LNHDA and SQIVND (reference sequence). This CDR3 contains 14 residues. In DNA form, the CDR3 reads TGTGCCAGCAGACTCCATTCTGGGGCCAACGTCCTGACTTTC. This codes for CASRLHSGANVLTF.

V is TRBV5-1 and J is TRBJ2-1, with 8 positions matching TRBD2. Germline trimming cut 0 bases from V and 7 bases from J; bases unmatched to any gene: 12. This CDR3 is 17 amino acids long. The germline V gene has CDR1 SGHRS and CDR2 YFSETQ. CDR3 in amino acids: CASSLALGGVIINEQFF. In nucleotides, the CDR3 is TGCGCCAGCAGCTTGGCCCTCGGGGGGGTAATCATTAATGAGCAGTTCTTC.

For the CDR3, the DNA is TGTGCCAGCAGGCTCGGAGGTGAAGCTTTCTTT. This sequence encodes CASRLGGEAFF. The rearrangement joins TRBV6-5 to TRBJ1-1; D remains unclear. CDR3 length equals 11 residues. The V end was cut by 6 bases, the J end by 7 bases, with 9 bases between. CDR1 and CDR2 (germline): MNHEY, SVGAGI.

The chain is built from TRBV11-3 and TRBJ1-1; D is undetermined. CDR1 SGHNT and CDR2 YENEEA come from the germline V gene. Trimming removed 3 bases at V and 1 base at J, with 6 bases between. This CDR3 contains 13 residues. Here the CDR3 reads CASSFGGNTEAFF. CDR3 nucleotide sequence: TGTGCCAGCAGCTTCGGAGGGAACACTGAAGCTTTCTTT.

This chain joins TRBV5-4 and TRBJ2-5; the match to TRBD2 covers 14 bases. This CDR3 region has 19 residues. V gave up 4 bases and J gave up 1 base; unmatched junction bases: 12. The V gene's germline CDR1 is SGHNT and CDR2 YYREEE (reference sequence). CDR3 residues: CASSLRTSGGRPPQETQYF. CDR3 sequence (DNA): TGTGCCAGCAGCCTAAGGACTAGCGGGGGGAGACCACCCCAAGAGACCCAGTACTTC.

The chain combines TRBV6-5 with TRBJ2-5; TRBD1 is a possible D gene (6 bases). There are 14 residues in the CDR3. V was trimmed by 5 bases and J by 5 bases, leaving 15 bases between them. Germline V gives CDR1 MNHEY, CDR2 SVGAGI. CDR3 residues: CASSHIQGLETQYF. The CDR3 DNA reads TGTGCCAGCAGTCACATTCAGGGGTTGGAGACCCAGTACTTC.

The CDR3: CASSLAAEHNEQFF. The DNA for the CDR3 is TGTGCCAGCAGCTTAGCGGCGGAACACAATGAGCAGTTCTTC. This chain connects TRBV7-2 to TRBJ2-1; D is ambiguous. Germline assignment: CDR1 SGHTA and CDR2 FQGNSA. V was trimmed by 0 bases and J by 5 bases, leaving 8 bases between them. This CDR3 spans 14 amino acids.

The rearrangement uses TRBV5-4 and TRBJ2-7; 10 bases map to TRBD1. Trimming removed 4 bases from V and 5 bases from J; junction bases left unmatched: 9. The CDR3 covers 15 residues. In germline, CDR1 is SGHNT, CDR2 YYREEE (reference sequence). The CDR3: CASSLAGTGVHEQYF. For the CDR3, the DNA is TGTGCCAGCAGCCTAGCCGGGACAGGGGTCCACGAGCAGTACTTC. The entire variable domain, with the rest obtained from reference TRBV5-4 and TRBJ2-7, is as follows: ETGVTQSPTHLIKTRGQQVTLRCSSQSGHNTVSWYQQALGQGPQFIFQYYREEENGRGNFPPRFSGLQFPNYSSELNVNALELDDSALYLCASSLAGTGVHEQYFGPGTRLTVT.

Points on this clone: A read error may account for a junction end that differs from germline. The rearrangement joins TRBV27 to TRBJ1-4, with no clear D. From germline, CDR1 is MNHEY and CDR2 SMNVEV (reference sequence). The CDR3 consists of 15 residues. CDR3 loop: CASRFSGGFNEKLFF. CDR3 nucleotides: TGTGCCAGCCGTTTCTCGGGAGGGTTTAATGAAAAACTGTTTTTT.

The rearrangement links TRBV4-2 to TRBJ2-5, with 13 bases fitting TRBD2. V shed 0 bases, J shed 2 bases, and the junction held 6 bases outside the gene matches. The CDR3 is 18 residues long. Germline V lookup: CDR1 LGHNA, CDR2 YNFKEQ. The CDR3 coding sequence is TGTGCCAGCAGCCAAGAACCGACTAGCGGGGGGTTTCAAGAGACCCAGTACTTC. Translating gives CASSQEPTSGGFQETQYF.

The chain joins TRBV28 to TRBJ1-3; D is ambiguous. This CDR3 comprises 15 residues. Trimming cost V 5 bases and J 4 bases, with 15 bases left between them. Germline V gene data show CDR1 as MDHEN and CDR2 as SYDVKM. CDR3 DNA: TGTGCCAGCAGTCCCCCAAGGAGGAGCGGAAACACCATATATTTT. This gives the protein CASSPPRRSGNTIYF.

The chain combines TRBV18 with TRBJ2-7, with D unresolved. CDR3 length equals 12 residues. Deletions cut 5 bases from V and 6 bases from J, with 11 bases between. Per the germline V gene, CDR1 is KGHSH and CDR2 is LQKENI. The CDR3 loop is CASSKDAAEQYF. The CDR3 bases are TGTGCCAGCTCAAAAGACGCGGCCGAGCAGTACTTC. Drawing the rest from reference TRBV18 and TRBJ2-7, the complete variable domain is NAGVMQNPRHLVRRRGQEARLRCSPMKGHSHVYWYRQLPEEGLKFMVYLQKENIIDESGMPKERFSAEFPKEGPSILRIQQVVRGDSAAYFCASSKDAAEQYFGPGTRLTVT.

The sample holds one count of this clone. V gene TRBV5-1 combines with J gene TRBJ2-7, with 12 bases lining up with TRBD2. The germline gives CDR1 SGHRS, CDR2 YFSETQ. The CDR3 sequence is 15 residues long. The J segment lost 7 bases and the V segment lost 4 bases, leaving 9 bases of the junction unmatched. The CDR3: CASSLGLAGEREQYF. The DNA of the CDR3 is TGCGCCAGCAGCCTGGGACTAGCGGGCGAACGGGAGCAGTACTTC.

V is TRBV5-6 and J is TRBJ2-7; 7 bases agree with TRBD2. The trim removed 8 bases at V and 3 bases at J, leaving 17 bases unmatched. The CDR3 runs 16 residues. From germline, CDR1 is SGHDT and CDR2 YYEEEE. CDR3 bases: TGTGCCAGTCATACTACAACTAGCGTTAGGGTCTACGAGCAGTACTTC. Protein sequence: CASHTTTSVRVYEQYF.

The chain combines TRBV3-1 (or the pseudogene TRBV3-2) with TRBJ2-7, with TRBD2 identical over 15 bases. This CDR3 spans 18 amino acids. V lost 1 base and J lost 6; bases outside the gene matches: 10. Germline V gene data show CDR1 as LGHDT and CDR2 as YNNKEL (reference sequence). CDR3 residues: CASSQVGLAGGPPGEQYF. Here the CDR3 DNA reads TGTGCCAGCAGCCAAGTCGGACTAGCGGGGGGGCCTCCGGGCGAGCAGTACTTC.

The gene calls are TRBV29-1 and TRBJ2-3; 8 bases align to TRBD1. This CDR3 is built from 18 residues. With 3 bases clipped from V and 2 bases from J, the junction kept 16 bases outside the gene matches. Germline-derived CDR1 and CDR2 are SQVTM and ANQGSEA. Written as DNA, the CDR3 is TGCAGCGTTGATTTGTGGCAGGGGGCTTCTCGTCCCACAGATACGCAGTATTTT. This translates into CSVDLWQGASRPTDTQYF.

The V call is TRBV28, the J call TRBJ2-7; TRBD1 agrees at 11 bases. After removal of 1 base from V and 2 bases from J, the junction contained 7 bases not matched to a gene. This CDR3 is built from 17 residues. The germline CDR1 and CDR2 sequences are MDHEN and SYDVKM. The DNA of the CDR3 is TGTGCCAGCAGTTTATACCCCGGGACAGGGGGTACCTACGAGCAGTACTTC. It yields the protein CASSLYPGTGGTYEQYF.

This clone was detected once. The chain couples TRBV5-6 to TRBJ1-2; TRBD1 aligns across 8 bases. Looked up from germline, CDR1 is SGHDT and CDR2 is YYEEEE. The ends lost 1 base at V and 1 base at J; junction bases unmatched: 12. The CDR3 runs 18 residues. CDR3 residues: CASSLLQDRVSLNYGYTF. Here the CDR3 DNA reads TGTGCCAGCAGCTTGTTGCAGGACAGGGTGTCCCTTAACTATGGCTACACCTTC.

This clone was detected only a few times. The chain recombines TRBV6-1 with TRBJ1-6; 8 nucleotides agree with TRBD1. Trimming removed 3 bases from V and 14 bases from J; junction bases left unmatched: 9. The germline CDR1 and CDR2 sequences are MNHNS and SASEGT. There are 14 residues in the CDR3. This chain's CDR3 is CASSDRQGPDTLHF. In DNA, the CDR3 is TGTGCCAGCAGTGATAGACAGGGGCCTGACACCCTCCACTTT.

This clone was counted only a few times. This chain connects TRBV6-5 to TRBJ1-2; weak D call: TRBD1 (6 bases). Germline CDR1 is MNHEY and CDR2 is SVGAGI. Trimming took off 6 bases at V and 5 bases at J, with 16 bases between the two ends. CDR3 length: 14 amino acids. In DNA, the CDR3 is TGTGCCAGCAGAGCCCCTCGAACAGGGTATGGCTACACCTTC. Protein product: CASRAPRTGYGYTF.

The rearrangement links TRBV25-1 to TRBJ2-7; a possible D gene is TRBD2 (5 bases). Germline CDR1 MGHDK, CDR2 SYGVNS. Trimming left V 0 bases short and J 7 bases short, with 7 bases between. This CDR3 is built from 12 residues. Here the CDR3 reads CASSEYSGEQYF. The CDR3 nucleotides read TGTGCCAGCAGTGAATACTCGGGGGAGCAGTACTTC.

The V call is TRBV28, the J call TRBJ2-3; the match to TRBD2 covers 7 bases. The CDR3 spans 15 residues. Losses at the gene ends were 5 bases for V and 1 base for J; bases not matched to a gene: 6. Germline lookup yields CDR1 MDHEN and CDR2 SYDVKM. DNA of the CDR3: TGTGCCAGCAGTGCAACTAGCGAAGGCACAGATACGCAGTATTTT. Protein product: CASSATSEGTDTQYF.

V gene TRBV9 combines with J gene TRBJ1-1; 8 bases map to TRBD1. The CDR3 is 16 residues long. The V gene end was trimmed by 4 bases and the J gene end by 5 bases; junction bases not matched to a gene: 13. Per the germline V gene, CDR1 is SGDLS and CDR2 is YYNGEE. CDR3: CASSSGRAGGATEAFF. In DNA, the CDR3 is TGTGCCAGCAGCTCCGGTCGGGCAGGGGGCGCGACTGAAGCTTTCTTT.

This clone was detected only a few times. This chain connects TRBV30 to TRBJ2-1; tentative D call: TRBD1 (5 bases). This CDR3 contains 13 residues. Trimming removed 1 base at V and 5 bases at J, with 9 bases between. Germline-derived CDR1 and CDR2 are GTSNPN and SVGIG (reference sequence). CDR3 in DNA: TGTGCCTGGAGTGGGTTAGGGGACAATGAGCAGTTCTTC. Its protein is CAWSGLGDNEQFF.

This chain links TRBV5-1 with TRBJ1-1; D remains unclear. The CDR3 extends over 14 amino acids. V was pared by 3 bases and J by 6 bases, with 15 bases between. The V gene's germline CDR1 is SGHRS and CDR2 YFSETQ. CDR3 DNA sequence: TGCGCCAGCAGCTGGACTCTAATTGGGGCTGAAGCTTTCTTT. Encoded protein: CASSWTLIGAEAFF.